This T cell receptor (beta chain) originates from a study of cytomegalovirus exposure and HLA in healthy donors. This table comes from immunoSEQ multiplex PCR, and its TCRdb copy is limited to in-frame clones, with some not included. The sample carries approximately 270,000 clones, nearly 90% recorded once. As for this clone: Its antigen is not known.

Points from the study as a whole: In vitro confirmation showed three CMV-associated chains to be CMV antigen specific. Associated with cytomegalovirus, according to the listing, were 150 to 200 TCR beta chains.

The donors were part of the validation cohort, which consisted of some 120 subjects and was separate from the first cohort of around 620 subjects. The CDR3 consists of 17 residues. CDR1 is SGDLS and CDR2 is YYNGEE in the germline V gene. V lost 4 bases, J lost 4 bases, and 8 bases stayed unmatched. The V and J genes are TRBV9 and TRBJ2-1; 13 bases line up with TRBD2. The sequence came from a woman under 30 in good health and CMV-seronegative. The sequencing input was PBMCs. CDR3 sequence: CASSTPTSGGRYNEQFF. Here the CDR3 DNA reads TGTGCCAGCAGCACTCCGACTAGCGGGGGGAGGTACAATGAGCAGTTCTTC. The full variable domain, with the rest looked up from reference TRBV9 and TRBJ2-1, is DSGVTQTPKHLITATGQRVTLRCSPRSGDLSVYWYQQSLDQGLQFLIQYYNGEERAKGNILERFSAQQFPDLHSELNLSSLELGDSALYFCASSTPTSGGRYNEQFFGPGTRLTVL.